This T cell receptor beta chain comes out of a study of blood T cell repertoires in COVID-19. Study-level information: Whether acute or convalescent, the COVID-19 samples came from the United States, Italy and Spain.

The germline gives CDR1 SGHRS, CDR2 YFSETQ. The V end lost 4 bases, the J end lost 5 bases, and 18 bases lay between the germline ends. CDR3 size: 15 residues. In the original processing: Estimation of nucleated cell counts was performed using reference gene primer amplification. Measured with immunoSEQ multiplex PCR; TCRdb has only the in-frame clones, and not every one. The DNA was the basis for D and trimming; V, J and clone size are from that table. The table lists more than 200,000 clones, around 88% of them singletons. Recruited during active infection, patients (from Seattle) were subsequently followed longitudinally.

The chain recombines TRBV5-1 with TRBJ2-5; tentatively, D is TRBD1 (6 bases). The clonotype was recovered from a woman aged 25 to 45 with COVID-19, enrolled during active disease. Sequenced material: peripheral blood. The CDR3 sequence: CASSEAGTRPETQYF. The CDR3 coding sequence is TGCGCCAGCAGCGAAGCCGGGACAAGGCCGGAGACCCAGTACTTC.